This T cell receptor beta chain was identified during a study of shared clonotypes between healthy human individuals. Whole-study findings and limits: Rarefaction showed sorted-subset sequencing was incomplete despite large depth. The authors expected sequencing depth to affect clonotype sharing among donors.

Sequencing used immunoSEQ multiplex PCR; TCRdb keeps in-frame clones, though not all of them. The data hold more than 900,000 clones, with around three quarters observed a single time. A word on this clone: Its target is not known. Different DNA sequences within this sample yield the same CDR3.

The sequenced material came from memory CD4+ T cells from PBMCs. Subset denoted: CD45RA-negative fraction. The clonotype comes from a man in his late teens or twenties in good health. Some clones in this sample may be carry-over from other donors' samples.

The CDR3 is CASSPPGQGQETQYF. In DNA, the CDR3 is TGTGCCAGCTCACCACCGGGACAGGGACAAGAGACCCAGTACTTC. V usage is TRBV18 and J usage is TRBJ2-5; 9 nucleotides match TRBD1. The CDR3 is 15 residues long. The ends lost 0 bases at V and 2 bases at J; junction bases unmatched: 1. Germline CDR1 and CDR2: KGHSH and LQKENI. The full variable domain, rest sourced from reference TRBV18 and TRBJ2-5, is NAGVMQNPRHLVRRRGQEARLRCSPMKGHSHVYWYRQLPEEGLKFMVYLQKENIIDESGMPKERFSAEFPKEGPSILRIQQVVRGDSAAYFCASSPPGQGQETQYFGPGTRLLVL.